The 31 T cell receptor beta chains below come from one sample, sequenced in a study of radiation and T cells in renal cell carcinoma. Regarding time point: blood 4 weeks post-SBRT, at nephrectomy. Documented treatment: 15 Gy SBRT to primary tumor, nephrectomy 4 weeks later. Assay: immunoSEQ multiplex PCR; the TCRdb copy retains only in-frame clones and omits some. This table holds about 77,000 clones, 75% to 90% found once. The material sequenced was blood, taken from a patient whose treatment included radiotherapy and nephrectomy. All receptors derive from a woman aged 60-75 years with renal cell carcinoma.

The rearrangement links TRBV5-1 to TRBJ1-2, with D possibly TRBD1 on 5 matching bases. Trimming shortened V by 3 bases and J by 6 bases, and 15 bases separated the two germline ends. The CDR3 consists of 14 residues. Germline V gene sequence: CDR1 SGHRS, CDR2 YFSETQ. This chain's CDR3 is CASSSRQRHDGYTF. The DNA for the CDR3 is TGCGCCAGCAGCTCGAGACAGCGGCACGATGGCTACACCTTC.

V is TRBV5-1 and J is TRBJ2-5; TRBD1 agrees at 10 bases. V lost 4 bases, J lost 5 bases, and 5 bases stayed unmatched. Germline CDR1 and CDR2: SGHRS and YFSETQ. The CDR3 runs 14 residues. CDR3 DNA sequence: TGCGCCAGCAGCGGGACAGGGGCTGGGGAGACCCAGTACTTC. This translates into CASSGTGAGETQYF.

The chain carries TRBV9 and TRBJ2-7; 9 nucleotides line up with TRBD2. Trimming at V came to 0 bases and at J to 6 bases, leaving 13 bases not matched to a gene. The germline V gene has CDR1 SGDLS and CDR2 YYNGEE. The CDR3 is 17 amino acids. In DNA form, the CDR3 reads TGTGCCAGCAGCGTAGCTGGGTCGGGCGGGAGGGCCGCCGAGCAGTACTTC. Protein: CASSVAGSGGRAAEQYF.

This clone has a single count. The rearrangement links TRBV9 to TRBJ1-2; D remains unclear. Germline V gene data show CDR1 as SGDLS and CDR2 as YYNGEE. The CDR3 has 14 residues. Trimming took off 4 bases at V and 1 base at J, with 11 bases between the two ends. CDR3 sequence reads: CASSLSEGNYGYTF. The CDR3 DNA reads TGTGCCAGCAGCCTCTCCGAGGGTAACTATGGCTACACCTTC.

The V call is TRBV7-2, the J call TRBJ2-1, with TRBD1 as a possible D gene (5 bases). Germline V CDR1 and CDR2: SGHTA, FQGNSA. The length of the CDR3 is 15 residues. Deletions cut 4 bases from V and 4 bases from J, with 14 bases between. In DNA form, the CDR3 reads TGTGCCAGCAGCTGGACACCCGAAGGGTACAATGAGCAGTTCTTC. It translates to CASSWTPEGYNEQFF.

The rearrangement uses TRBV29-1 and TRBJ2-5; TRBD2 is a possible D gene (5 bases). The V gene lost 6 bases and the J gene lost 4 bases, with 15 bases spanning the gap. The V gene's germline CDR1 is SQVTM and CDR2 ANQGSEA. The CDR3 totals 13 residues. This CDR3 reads CSVPRGMIETQYF. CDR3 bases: TGCAGCGTCCCTCGGGGAATGATAGAGACCCAGTACTTC. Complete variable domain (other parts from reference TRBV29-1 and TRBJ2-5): SAVISQKPSRDICQRGTSLTIQCQVDSQVTMMFWYRQQPGQSLTLIATANQGSEATYESGFVIDKFPISRPNLTFSTLTVSNMSPEDSSIYLCSVPRGMIETQYFGPGTRLLVL.

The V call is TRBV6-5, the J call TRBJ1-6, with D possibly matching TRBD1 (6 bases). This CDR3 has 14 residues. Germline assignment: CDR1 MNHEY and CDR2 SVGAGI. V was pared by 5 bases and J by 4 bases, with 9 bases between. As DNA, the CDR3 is TGTGCCAGCAGTATTACAGGGTATAATTCACCCCTCCACTTT. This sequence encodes CASSITGYNSPLHF.

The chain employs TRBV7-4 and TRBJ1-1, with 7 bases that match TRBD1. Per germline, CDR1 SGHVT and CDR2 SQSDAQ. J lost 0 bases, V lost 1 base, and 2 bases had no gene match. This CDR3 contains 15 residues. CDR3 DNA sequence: TGTGCCAGCAGCTTAGACAGGGGCGTGAACACTGAAGCTTTCTTT. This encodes CASSLDRGVNTEAFF.

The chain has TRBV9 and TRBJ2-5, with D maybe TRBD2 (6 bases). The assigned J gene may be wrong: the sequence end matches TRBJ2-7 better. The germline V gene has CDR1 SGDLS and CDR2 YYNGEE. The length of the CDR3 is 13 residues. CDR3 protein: CASSVSGGVEQYF. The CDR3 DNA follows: TGTGCCAGCAGCGTCTCCGGGGGTGTCGAGCAGTACTTC.

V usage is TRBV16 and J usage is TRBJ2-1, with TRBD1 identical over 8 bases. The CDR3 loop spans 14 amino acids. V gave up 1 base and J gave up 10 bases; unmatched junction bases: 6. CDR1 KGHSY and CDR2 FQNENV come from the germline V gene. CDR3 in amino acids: CASSQLGQGGEQFF. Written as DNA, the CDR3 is TGTGCCAGCAGCCAATTAGGACAGGGTGGGGAGCAGTTCTTC.

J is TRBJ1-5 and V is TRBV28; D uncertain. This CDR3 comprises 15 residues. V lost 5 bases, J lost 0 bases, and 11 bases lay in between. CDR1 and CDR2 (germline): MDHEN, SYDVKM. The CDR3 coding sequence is TGTGCCAGCAGTGCCGCTATTTATAGCAATCAGCCCCAGCATTTT. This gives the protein CASSAAIYSNQPQHF. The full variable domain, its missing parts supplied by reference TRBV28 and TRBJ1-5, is DVKVTQSSRYLVKRTGEKVFLECVQDMDHENMFWYRQDPGLGLRLIYFSYDVKMKEKGDIPEGYSVSREKKERFSLILESASTNQTSMYLCASSAAIYSNQPQHFGDGTRLSIL.

The CDR3 loop reads CASSLKGAMGLHYGYTF. CDR3 nucleotide sequence: TGTGCCAGCAGCTTAAAGGGGGCCATGGGACTCCACTATGGCTACACCTTC. The chain combines TRBV28 with TRBJ1-2; 7 bases align to TRBD1. V lost 6 bases to trimming and J lost 3 bases; unmatched junction nucleotides: 16. CDR1 is MDHEN and CDR2 is SYDVKM in the germline V gene. CDR3 length: 17 residues.

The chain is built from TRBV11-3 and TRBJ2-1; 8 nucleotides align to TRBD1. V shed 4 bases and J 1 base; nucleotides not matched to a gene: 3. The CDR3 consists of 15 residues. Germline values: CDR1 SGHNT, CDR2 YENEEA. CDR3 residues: CASSSGQGSYNEQFF. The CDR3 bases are TGTGCCAGCAGCTCCGGACAGGGTTCCTACAATGAGCAGTTCTTC.

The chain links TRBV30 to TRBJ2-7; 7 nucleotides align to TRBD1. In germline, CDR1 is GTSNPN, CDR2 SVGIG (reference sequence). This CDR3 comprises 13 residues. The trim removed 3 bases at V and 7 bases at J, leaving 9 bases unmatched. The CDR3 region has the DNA TGTGCCTGGAGCAGGACAGGCGAAAGGGAGCAGTACTTC. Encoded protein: CAWSRTGEREQYF.

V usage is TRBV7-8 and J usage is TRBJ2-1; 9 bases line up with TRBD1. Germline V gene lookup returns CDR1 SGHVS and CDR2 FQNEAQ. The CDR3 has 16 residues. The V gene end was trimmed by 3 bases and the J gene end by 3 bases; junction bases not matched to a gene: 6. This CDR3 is CASSFSDRGLYNEQFF. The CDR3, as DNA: TGTGCCAGCAGCTTTTCGGACAGGGGCCTCTACAATGAGCAGTTCTTC.

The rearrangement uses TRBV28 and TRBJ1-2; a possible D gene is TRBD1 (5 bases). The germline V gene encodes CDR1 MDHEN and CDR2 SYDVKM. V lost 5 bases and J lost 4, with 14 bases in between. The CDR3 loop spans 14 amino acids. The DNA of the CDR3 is TGTGCCAGCAGTGGGGGGGGTTTTACCTATGGCTACACCTTC. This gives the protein CASSGGGFTYGYTF.

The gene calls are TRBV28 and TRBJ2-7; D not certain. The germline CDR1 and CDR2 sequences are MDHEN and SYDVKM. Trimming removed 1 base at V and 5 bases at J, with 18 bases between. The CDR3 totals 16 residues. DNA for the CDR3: TGTGCCAGCAGTTTATTCCCGGCAGGCGCTCCTGACGAGCAGTACTTC. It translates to CASSLFPAGAPDEQYF.

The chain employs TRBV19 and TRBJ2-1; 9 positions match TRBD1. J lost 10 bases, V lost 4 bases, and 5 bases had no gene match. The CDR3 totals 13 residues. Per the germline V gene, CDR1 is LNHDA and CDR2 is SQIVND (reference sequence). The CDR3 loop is CASSTADRGEQFF. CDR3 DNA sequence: TGTGCCAGTAGTACAGCGGACAGGGGAGAGCAGTTCTTC.

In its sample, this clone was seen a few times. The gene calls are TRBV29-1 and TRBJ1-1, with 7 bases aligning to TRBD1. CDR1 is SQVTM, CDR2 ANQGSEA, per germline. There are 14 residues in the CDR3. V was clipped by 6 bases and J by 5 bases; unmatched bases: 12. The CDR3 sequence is CSVLRGPGGTEAFF. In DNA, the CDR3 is TGCAGCGTCTTAAGGGGGCCGGGGGGAACTGAAGCTTTCTTT.

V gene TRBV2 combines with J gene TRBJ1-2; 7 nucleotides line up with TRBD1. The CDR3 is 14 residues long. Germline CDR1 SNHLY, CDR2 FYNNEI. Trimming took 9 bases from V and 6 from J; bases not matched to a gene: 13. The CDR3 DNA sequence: TGTGCCAGTAAAGGCAGGGACCAGGGGGATGGCTACACCTTC. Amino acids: CASKGRDQGDGYTF.

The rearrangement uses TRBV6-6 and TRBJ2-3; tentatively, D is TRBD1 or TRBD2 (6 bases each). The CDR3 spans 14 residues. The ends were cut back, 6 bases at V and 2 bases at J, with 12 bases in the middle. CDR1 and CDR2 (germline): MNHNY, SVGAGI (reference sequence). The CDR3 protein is CASREGEFTDTQYF. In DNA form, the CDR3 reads TGTGCCAGCAGGGAGGGGGAGTTCACAGATACGCAGTATTTT.

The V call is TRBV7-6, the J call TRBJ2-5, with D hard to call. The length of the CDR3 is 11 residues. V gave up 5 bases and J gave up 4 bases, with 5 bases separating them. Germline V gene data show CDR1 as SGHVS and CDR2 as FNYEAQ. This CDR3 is CASSGSETQYF. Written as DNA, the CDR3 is TGTGCCAGCAGCGGCTCAGAGACCCAGTACTTC.

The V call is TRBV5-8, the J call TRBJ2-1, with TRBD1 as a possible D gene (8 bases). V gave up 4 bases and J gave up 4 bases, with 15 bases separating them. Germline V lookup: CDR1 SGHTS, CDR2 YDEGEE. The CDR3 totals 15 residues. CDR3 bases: TGTGCCAGCAGCCCCGGACAGGGAGGGTACAATGAGCAGTTCTTC. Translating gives CASSPGQGGYNEQFF.

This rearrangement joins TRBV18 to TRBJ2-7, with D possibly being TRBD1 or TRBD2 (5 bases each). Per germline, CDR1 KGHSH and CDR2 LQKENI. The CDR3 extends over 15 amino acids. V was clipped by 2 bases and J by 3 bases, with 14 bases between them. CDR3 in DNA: TGTGCCAGCTCACCAGGAGGACAAGACCGCTACGAGCAGTACTTC. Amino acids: CASSPGGQDRYEQYF.

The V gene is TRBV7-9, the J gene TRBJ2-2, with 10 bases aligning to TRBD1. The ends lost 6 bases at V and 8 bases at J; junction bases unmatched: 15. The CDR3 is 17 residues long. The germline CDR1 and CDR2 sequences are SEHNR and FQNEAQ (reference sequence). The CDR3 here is CASSWTGTGAPKGELFF. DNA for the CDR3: TGTGCCAGCAGTTGGACCGGGACAGGGGCCCCAAAGGGGGAGCTGTTTTTT.

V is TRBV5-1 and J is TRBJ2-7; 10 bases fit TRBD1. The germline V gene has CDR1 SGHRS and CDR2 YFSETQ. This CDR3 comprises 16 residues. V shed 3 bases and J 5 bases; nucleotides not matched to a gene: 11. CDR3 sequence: CASSSGEGQGSHEQYF. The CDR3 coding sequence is TGCGCCAGCAGCTCAGGAGAGGGACAGGGGAGCCACGAGCAGTACTTC.

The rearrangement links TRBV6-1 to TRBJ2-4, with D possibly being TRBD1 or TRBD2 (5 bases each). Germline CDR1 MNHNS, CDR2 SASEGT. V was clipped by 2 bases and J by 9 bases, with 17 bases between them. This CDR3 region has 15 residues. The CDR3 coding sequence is TGTGCCAGCAGTGAATTCCGAGGGGCGCAGGGCATTCAGTACTTC. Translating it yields CASSEFRGAQGIQYF.

The CDR3: CASSPGGGGETQYF. For the CDR3, the DNA is TGTGCCAGCAGCCCCGGTGGGGGTGGGGAGACCCAGTACTTC. This sequence joins TRBV9 and TRBJ2-5; D may match TRBD1 or TRBD2 (5 bases each). The CDR3 runs 14 residues. Trimming left V 4 bases short and J 5 bases short, with 15 bases between. Germline CDR1 reads SGDLS; CDR2 reads YYNGEE.

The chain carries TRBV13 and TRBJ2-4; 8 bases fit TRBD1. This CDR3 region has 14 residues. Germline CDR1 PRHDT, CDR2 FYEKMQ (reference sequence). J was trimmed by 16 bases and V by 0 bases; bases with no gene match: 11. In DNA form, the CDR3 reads TGTGCCAGCAGCTTAGGGACAGGGGCATCCGAAGCCTACTTC. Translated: CASSLGTGASEAYF.

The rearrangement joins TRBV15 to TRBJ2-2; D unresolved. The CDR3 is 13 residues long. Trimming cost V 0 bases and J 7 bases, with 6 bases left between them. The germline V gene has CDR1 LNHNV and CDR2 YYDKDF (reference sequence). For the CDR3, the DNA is TGTGCCACCAGCAGAGACCGGATCGGGGAGCTGTTTTTT. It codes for CATSRDRIGELFF.

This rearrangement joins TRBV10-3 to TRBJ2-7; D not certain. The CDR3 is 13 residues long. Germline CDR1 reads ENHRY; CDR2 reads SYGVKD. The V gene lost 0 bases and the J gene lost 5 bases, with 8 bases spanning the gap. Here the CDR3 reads CAISESGSHEQYF. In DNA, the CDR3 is TGTGCCATCAGTGAGTCGGGCAGTCACGAGCAGTACTTC.